Following are 14 T cell receptor beta chains from one sample sequenced in a study of blood T cell repertoires in COVID-19. TCRdb's copy holds only in-frame clones and misses some; the assay was immunoSEQ multiplex PCR. The data contain about 400,000 clones, approximately 88% of them singletons. Specimen: PBMCs or T cells enriched from blood (not recorded which). Receptor source: a woman under 40 with acute COVID-19.

The chain employs TRBV4-3 and TRBJ1-2; 8 bases match TRBD1. This CDR3 has 15 amino acids. Per germline, CDR1 LGHNA and CDR2 YSLEER. The V gene end was trimmed by 0 bases and the J gene end by 3 bases; junction bases not matched to a gene: 3. Here the CDR3 DNA reads TGCGCCAGCAGCCAAGAGACAGGGGCCCACTATGGCTACACCTTC. This encodes CASSQETGAHYGYTF.

The chain joins TRBV15 to TRBJ2-5, with D possibly matching TRBD2 (7 bases). V was shortened by 0 bases and J by 1 base, with 15 bases between the two germline ends. The CDR3 is 17 residues long. Germline V gene sequence: CDR1 LNHNV, CDR2 YYDKDF (reference sequence). The CDR3: CATSRDRGGPAQETQYF. CDR3 DNA sequence: TGTGCCACCAGCAGAGATAGGGGGGGACCAGCCCAAGAGACCCAGTACTTC.

The chain uses TRBV12-3 or TRBV12-4 and TRBJ2-7; D not resolved. The CDR3 sequence is 11 residues long. V was clipped by 4 bases and J by 3 bases, with 4 bases between them. The CDR3 DNA follows: TGTGCCAGCAGTTCCAGCTACGAGCAGTACTTC. It translates to CASSSSYEQYF.

The CDR3 loop is CASSDRDRPNTEAFF. The CDR3 nucleotides are TGTGCCAGCAGTGACCGGGACAGGCCTAACACTGAAGCTTTCTTT. This chain connects TRBV25-1 to TRBJ1-1, with 8 nucleotides matching TRBD1. The CDR3 spans 15 residues. CDR1 and CDR2 (germline): MGHDK, SYGVNS. V was pared by 3 bases and J by 2 bases, with 5 bases of the junction left unmatched.

This chain joins TRBV20-1 and TRBJ1-3; 7 bases are a match to TRBD1. Germline trimming cut 3 bases from V and 7 bases from J; bases unmatched to any gene: 21. The CDR3 is 18 amino acids. The germline V gene encodes CDR1 DFQATT and CDR2 SNEGSKA (reference sequence). DNA for the CDR3: TGCAGTGCTAGTGCTCGGACAGGTCCGACGTCGTCCGTCAACACCATATATTTT. It translates to CSASARTGPTSSVNTIYF.

The rearrangement joins TRBV30 to TRBJ1-6; perhaps TRBD1 as D (6 bases). The V and J ends lost 5 bases and 10 bases respectively, with 15 bases between them. The CDR3 length is 13 residues. CDR1 and CDR2 (germline): GTSNPN, SVGIG (reference sequence). DNA of the CDR3: TGTGCCTGGGTGGCACAGGGCGGGTCACCCCTCCACTTT. Translation gives CAWVAQGGSPLHF. Looking up the rest from reference TRBV30 and TRBJ1-6 gives the full variable domain: SQTIHQWPATLVQPVGSPLSLECTVEGTSNPNLYWYRQAAGRGLQLLFYSVGIGQISSEVPQNLSASRPQDRQFILSSKKLLLSDSGFYLCAWVAQGGSPLHFGNGTRLTVT.

With respect to this clone: The same CDR3 arises from other DNA sequences in this sample as well. This chain uses TRBV20-1 with TRBJ2-5, with D possibly being TRBD2 (5 bases). V lost 3 bases, J lost 5 bases, and 10 bases lay in between. Per germline, CDR1 DFQATT and CDR2 SNEGSKA (reference sequence). The CDR3 runs 12 residues. CDR3 region: CSASQAEETQYF. For the CDR3, the DNA is TGCAGTGCTAGTCAAGCGGAGGAGACCCAGTACTTC.

The chain carries TRBV7-9 and TRBJ2-3, with TRBD2 matching 10 bases. The germline CDR1 and CDR2 sequences are SEHNR and FQNEAQ (reference sequence). The CDR3 has 17 residues. Trimming cost V 1 base and J 6 bases; bases outside gene matches: 10. The CDR3 sequence: CASSLGRLAGVRDTQYF. In nucleotides, the CDR3 is TGTGCCAGCAGCTTAGGACGTCTAGCGGGGGTGAGGGATACGCAGTATTTT.

This chain joins TRBV3-1 (or the pseudogene TRBV3-2) and TRBJ1-3; weak D call: TRBD1 (5 bases). V was clipped by 1 base and J by 0 bases, with 10 bases between them. CDR3 length: 16 residues. The V gene's germline CDR1 is LGHDT and CDR2 YNNKEL (reference sequence). In DNA form, the CDR3 reads TGTGCCAGCAGCCAAGGACAGCTAAACTCTGGAAACACCATATATTTT. Translating it yields CASSQGQLNSGNTIYF.

This clone was picked up many times. V and J are TRBV2 and TRBJ1-1, with unresolved D. There are 13 residues in the CDR3. In germline, CDR1 is SNHLY, CDR2 FYNNEI. V was pared by 7 bases and J by 3 bases, with 12 bases between. This chain's CDR3 is CASTEQVHTEAFF. Here the CDR3 DNA reads TGTGCCAGCACCGAACAAGTCCACACTGAAGCTTTCTTT.

The V call is TRBV10-1, the J call TRBJ1-2; 9 bases map to TRBD1. V lost 6 bases and J lost 2; bases outside the gene matches: 10. CDR1 and CDR2 from the germline V gene are WNHNN and SYGVQD (reference sequence). CDR3 size: 16 residues. The CDR3 loop is CASRGRDRAENYGYTF. CDR3 DNA sequence: TGCGCCAGCAGAGGCCGGGACAGGGCAGAAAACTATGGCTACACCTTC.

The chain joins TRBV2 to TRBJ1-4, with D unresolved. V was trimmed by 4 bases and J by 5 bases, leaving 8 bases between them. The germline V gene has CDR1 SNHLY and CDR2 FYNNEI. The CDR3 runs 13 residues. The CDR3 region is CASSGTVNEKLFF. CDR3 coding DNA: TGTGCCAGCAGTGGAACAGTGAATGAAAAACTGTTTTTT. The variable domain in full, with the rest retrieved from reference TRBV2 and TRBJ1-4, is EPEVTQTPSHQVTQMGQEVILRCVPISNHLYFYWYRQILGQKVEFLVSFYNNEISEKSEIFDDQFSVERPDGSNFTLKIRSTKLEDSAMYFCASSGTVNEKLFFGSGTQLSVL.

This chain uses TRBV2 with TRBJ1-4; the D gene is possibly TRBD1 (5 bases). The V gene's germline CDR1 is SNHLY and CDR2 FYNNEI. Deletions cut 3 bases from V and 3 bases from J, with 5 bases between. This CDR3 is built from 13 residues. In nucleotides, the CDR3 is TGTGCCAGCAGTGAGACAGCTAATGAAAAACTGTTTTTT. Translation gives CASSETANEKLFF.

The chain joins TRBV11-2 to TRBJ2-1; 11 bases align to TRBD2. The CDR3 totals 17 residues. The germline CDR1 and CDR2 sequences are SGHAT and FQNNGV. With 3 bases clipped from V and 3 bases from J, the junction kept 7 bases outside the gene matches. The CDR3 spells CASSFYMGLADYNEQFF. The CDR3 nucleotides are TGTGCCAGCAGCTTCTACATGGGACTAGCGGACTACAATGAGCAGTTCTTC.